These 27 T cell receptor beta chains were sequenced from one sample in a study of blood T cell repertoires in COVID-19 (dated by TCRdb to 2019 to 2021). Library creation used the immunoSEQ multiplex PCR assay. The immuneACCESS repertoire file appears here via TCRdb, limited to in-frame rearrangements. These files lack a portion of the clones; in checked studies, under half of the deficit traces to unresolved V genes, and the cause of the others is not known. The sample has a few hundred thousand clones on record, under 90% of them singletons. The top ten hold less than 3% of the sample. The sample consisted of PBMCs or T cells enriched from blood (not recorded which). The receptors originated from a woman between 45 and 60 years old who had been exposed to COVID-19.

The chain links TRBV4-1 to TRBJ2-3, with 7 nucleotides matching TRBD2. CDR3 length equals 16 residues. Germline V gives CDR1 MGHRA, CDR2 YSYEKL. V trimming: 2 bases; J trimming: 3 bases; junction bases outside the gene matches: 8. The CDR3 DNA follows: TGCGCCAGCAGCCAACACCCGGGACTAATTACAGATACGCAGTATTTT. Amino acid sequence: CASSQHPGLITDTQYF.

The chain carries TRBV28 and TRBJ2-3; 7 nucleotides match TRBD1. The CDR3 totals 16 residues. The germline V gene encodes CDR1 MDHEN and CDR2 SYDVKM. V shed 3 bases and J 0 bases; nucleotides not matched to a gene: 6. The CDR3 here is CASSFDRVMSTDTQYF. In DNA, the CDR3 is TGTGCCAGCAGTTTCGACAGGGTCATGAGCACAGATACGCAGTATTTT.

CDR3 in amino acids: CASSVARGLNTEAFF. CDR3 nucleotides: TGTGCCAGCAGCGTCGCCAGGGGGCTGAACACTGAAGCTTTCTTT. The chain couples TRBV9 to TRBJ1-1; 8 bases agree with TRBD1. Losses at the gene ends were 2 bases for V and 0 bases for J; bases not matched to a gene: 3. The germline V gene encodes CDR1 SGDLS and CDR2 YYNGEE. The CDR3 is 15 residues long.

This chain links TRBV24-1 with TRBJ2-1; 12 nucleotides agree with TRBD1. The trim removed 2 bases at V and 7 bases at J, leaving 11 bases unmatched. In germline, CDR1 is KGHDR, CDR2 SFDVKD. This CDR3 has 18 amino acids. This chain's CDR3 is CATSDSGPGQGAFNEQFF. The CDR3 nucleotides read TGTGCCACCAGTGATTCGGGACCGGGACAGGGGGCTTTTAATGAGCAGTTCTTC.

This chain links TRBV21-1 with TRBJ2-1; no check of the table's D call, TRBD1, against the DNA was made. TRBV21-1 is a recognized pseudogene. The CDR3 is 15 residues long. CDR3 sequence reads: CASSKAPGQDNEQFF. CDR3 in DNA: TGTGCCAGCAGCAAAGCGCCGGGACAGGACAATGAGCAGTTCTTC.

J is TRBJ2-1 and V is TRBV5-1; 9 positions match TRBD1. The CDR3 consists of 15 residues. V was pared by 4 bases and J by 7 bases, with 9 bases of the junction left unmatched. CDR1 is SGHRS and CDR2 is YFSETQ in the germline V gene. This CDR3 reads CASSEAGTGTNEQFF. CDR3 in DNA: TGCGCCAGCAGCGAGGCCGGGACAGGGACTAATGAGCAGTTCTTC.

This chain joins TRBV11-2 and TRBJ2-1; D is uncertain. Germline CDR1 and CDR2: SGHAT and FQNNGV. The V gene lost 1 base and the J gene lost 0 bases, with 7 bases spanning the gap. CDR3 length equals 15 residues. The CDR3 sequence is CASSLGAFSYNEQFF. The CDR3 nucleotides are TGTGCCAGCAGCTTAGGCGCTTTCTCCTACAATGAGCAGTTCTTC. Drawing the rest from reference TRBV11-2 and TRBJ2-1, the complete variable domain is EAGVAQSPRYKIIEKRQSVAFWCNPISGHATLYWYQQILGQGPKLLIQFQNNGVVDDSQLPKDRFSAERLKGVDSTLKIQPAKLEDSAVYLCASSLGAFSYNEQFFGPGTRLTVL.

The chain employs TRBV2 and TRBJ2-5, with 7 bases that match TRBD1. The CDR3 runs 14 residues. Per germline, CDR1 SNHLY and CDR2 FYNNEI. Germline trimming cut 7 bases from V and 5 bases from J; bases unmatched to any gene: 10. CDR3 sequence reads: CASIRDRAVETQYF. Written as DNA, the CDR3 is TGTGCCAGCATACGCGACAGGGCGGTTGAGACCCAGTACTTC.

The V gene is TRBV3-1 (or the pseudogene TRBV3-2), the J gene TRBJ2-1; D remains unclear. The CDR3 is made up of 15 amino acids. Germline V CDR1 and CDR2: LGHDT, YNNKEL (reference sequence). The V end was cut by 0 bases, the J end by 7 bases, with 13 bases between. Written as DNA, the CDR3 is TGTGCCAGCAGCCAAGAGGGCAGTAATAGGAATGAGCAGTTCTTC. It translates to CASSQEGSNRNEQFF.

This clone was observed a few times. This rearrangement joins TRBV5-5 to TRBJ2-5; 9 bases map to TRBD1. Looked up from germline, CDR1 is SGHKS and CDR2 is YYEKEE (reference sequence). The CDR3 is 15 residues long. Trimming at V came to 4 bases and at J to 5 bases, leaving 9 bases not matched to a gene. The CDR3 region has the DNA TGTGCCAGCAGCATGATGGGACAGGGATACGAGACCCAGTACTTC. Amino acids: CASSMMGQGYETQYF.

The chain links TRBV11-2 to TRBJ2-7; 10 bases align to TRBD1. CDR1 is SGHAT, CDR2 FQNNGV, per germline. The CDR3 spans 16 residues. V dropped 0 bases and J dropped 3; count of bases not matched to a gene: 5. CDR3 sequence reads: CASSLETGQGYYEQYF. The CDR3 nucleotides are TGTGCCAGCAGCTTAGAAACGGGACAGGGGTACTACGAGCAGTACTTC.

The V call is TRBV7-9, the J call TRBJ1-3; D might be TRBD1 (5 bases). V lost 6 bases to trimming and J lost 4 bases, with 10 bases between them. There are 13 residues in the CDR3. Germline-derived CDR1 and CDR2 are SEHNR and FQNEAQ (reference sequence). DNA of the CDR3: TGTGCCAGCAGTGGGGCTGGAGGAAACACCATATATTTT. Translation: CASSGAGGNTIYF.

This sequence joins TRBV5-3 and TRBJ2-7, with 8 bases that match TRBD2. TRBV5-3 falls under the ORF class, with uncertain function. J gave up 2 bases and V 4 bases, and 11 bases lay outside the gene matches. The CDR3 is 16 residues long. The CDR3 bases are TGTGCCAGAAGCCCCCCCCCGGGGGGGCACCCCTACGAGCAGTACTTC. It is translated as CARSPPPGGHPYEQYF.

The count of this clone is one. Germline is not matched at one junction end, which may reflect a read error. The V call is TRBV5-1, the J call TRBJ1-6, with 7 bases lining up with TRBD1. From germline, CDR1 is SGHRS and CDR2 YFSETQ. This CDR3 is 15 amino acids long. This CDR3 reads CASSRGGSDNSPLHF. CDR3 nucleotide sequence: TGCGCCAGCAGCCGAGGGGGCTCCGATAATTCACCCCTCCACTTT.

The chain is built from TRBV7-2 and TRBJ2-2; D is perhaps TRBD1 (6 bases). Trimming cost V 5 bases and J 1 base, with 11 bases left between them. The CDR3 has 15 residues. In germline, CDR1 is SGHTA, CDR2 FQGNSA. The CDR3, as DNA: TGTGCCAGCAGCCTAAAGGGACAGAACACCGGGGAGCTGTTTTTT. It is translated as CASSLKGQNTGELFF.

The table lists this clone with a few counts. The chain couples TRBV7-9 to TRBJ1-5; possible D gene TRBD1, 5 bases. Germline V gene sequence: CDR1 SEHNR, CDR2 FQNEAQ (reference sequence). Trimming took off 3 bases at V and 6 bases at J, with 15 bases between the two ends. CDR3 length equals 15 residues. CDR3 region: CASSLGGRRGQPQHF. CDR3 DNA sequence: TGTGCCAGCAGCTTGGGGGGTCGACGGGGTCAGCCCCAGCATTTT.

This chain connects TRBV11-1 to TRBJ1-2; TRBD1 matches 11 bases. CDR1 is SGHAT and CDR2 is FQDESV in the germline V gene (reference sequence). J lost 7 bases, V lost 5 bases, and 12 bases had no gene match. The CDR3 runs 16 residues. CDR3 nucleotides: TGTGCCAGCAGCGAGCTATGGACAGGGGGCGAGGTTGGCTACACCTTC. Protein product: CASSELWTGGEVGYTF.

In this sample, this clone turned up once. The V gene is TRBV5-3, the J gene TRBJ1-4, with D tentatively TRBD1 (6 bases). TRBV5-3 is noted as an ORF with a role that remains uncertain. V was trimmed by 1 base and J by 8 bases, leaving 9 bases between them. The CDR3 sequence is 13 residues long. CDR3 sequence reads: CARSLRGNEKLFF. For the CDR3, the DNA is TGTGCCAGAAGCTTGAGGGGGAACGAAAAACTGTTTTTT.

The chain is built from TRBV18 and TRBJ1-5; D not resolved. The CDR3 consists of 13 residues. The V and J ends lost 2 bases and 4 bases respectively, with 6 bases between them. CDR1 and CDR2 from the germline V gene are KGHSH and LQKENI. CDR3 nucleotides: TGTGCCAGCTCACCAGTCCAAAATCAGCCCCAGCATTTT. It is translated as CASSPVQNQPQHF.

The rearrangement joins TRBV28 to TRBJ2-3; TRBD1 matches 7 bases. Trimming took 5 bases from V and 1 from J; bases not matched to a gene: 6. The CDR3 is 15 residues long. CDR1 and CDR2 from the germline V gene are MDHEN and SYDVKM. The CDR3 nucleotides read TGTGCCAGCAGTACCTCCGGGACAGGCACAGATACGCAGTATTTT. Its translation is CASSTSGTGTDTQYF.

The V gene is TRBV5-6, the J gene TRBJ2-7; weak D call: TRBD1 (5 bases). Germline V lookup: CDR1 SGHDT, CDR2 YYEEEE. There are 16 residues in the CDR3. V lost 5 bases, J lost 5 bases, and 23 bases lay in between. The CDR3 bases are TGTGCCAGCAGGACTCGCACACAGGCCCTCCACCACGAGCAGTACTTC. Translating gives CASRTRTQALHHEQYF.

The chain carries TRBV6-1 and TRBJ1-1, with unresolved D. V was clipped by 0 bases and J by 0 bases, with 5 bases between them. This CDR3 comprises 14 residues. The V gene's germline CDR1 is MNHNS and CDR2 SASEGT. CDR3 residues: CASSEASVNTEAFF. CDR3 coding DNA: TGTGCCAGCAGTGAAGCGTCAGTGAACACTGAAGCTTTCTTT.

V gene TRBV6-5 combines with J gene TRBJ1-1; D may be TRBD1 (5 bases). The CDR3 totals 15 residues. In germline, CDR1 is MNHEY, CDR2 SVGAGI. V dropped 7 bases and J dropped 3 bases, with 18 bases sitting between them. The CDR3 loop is CASKGRGSADTEAFF. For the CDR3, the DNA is TGTGCCAGCAAGGGGCGGGGGAGCGCGGACACTGAAGCTTTCTTT.

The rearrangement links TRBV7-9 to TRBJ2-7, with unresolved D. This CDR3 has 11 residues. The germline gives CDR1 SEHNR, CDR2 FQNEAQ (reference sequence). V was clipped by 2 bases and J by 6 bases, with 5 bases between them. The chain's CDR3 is CASSLQSEQYF. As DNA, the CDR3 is TGTGCCAGCAGCTTACAATCCGAGCAGTACTTC.

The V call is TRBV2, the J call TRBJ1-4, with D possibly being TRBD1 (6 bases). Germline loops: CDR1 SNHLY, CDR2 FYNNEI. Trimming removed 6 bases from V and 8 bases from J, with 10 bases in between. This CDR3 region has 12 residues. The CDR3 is CASRTGVEKLFF. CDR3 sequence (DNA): TGTGCCAGCAGGACAGGTGTCGAAAAACTGTTTTTT.

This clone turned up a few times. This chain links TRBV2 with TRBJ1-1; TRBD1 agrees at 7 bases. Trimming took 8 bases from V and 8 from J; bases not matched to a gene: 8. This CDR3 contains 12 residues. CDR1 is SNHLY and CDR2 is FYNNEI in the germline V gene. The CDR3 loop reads CASGDRVPEAFF. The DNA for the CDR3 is TGTGCCAGCGGAGACAGGGTGCCGGAAGCTTTCTTT. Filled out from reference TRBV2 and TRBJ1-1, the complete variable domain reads EPEVTQTPSHQVTQMGQEVILRCVPISNHLYFYWYRQILGQKVEFLVSFYNNEISEKSEIFDDQFSVERPDGSNFTLKIRSTKLEDSAMYFCASGDRVPEAFFGQGTRLTVV.

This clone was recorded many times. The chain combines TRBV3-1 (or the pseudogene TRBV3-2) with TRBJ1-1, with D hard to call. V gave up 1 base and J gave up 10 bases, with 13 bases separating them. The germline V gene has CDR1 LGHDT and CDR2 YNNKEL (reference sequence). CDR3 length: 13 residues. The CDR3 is CASSQGPGVRAFF. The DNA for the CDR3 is TGTGCCAGCAGCCAAGGCCCCGGGGTTCGAGCTTTCTTT.